Each of the 29 T cell receptor beta chains below was sequenced from the same sample in a study of T cells generated in artificial thymic organoids. Semi-nested PCR with reverse primers in the TRAC or TRBC constant regions amplified each chain separately. MiXCR, run by TCRdb on the 5' RACE reads, gives a single entry per CDR3 protein. The repertoire holds thousands of distinct CDR3 sequences, with around a third as singletons. The sample comprised naive CD8+ T cells from blood. Subset reported: CD3+TCRalphabeta+CD8SP T cells; for blood, CD45RO-CCR7+ naive CD8+ T cells. These receptors originate from a human donor who gave cord blood stem cells for thymic organoid culture, a cardiac surgery patient who gave postnatal thymus, or a blood donor (not recorded which).

In its sample, this clonotype is medium-sized. The chain couples TRBV14 to TRBJ2-5, with D hard to call. This CDR3 comprises 14 residues. V was shortened by 0 bases and J by 2 bases, with 7 bases between the two germline ends. Germline V CDR1 and CDR2: SGHDN, FVKESK. The CDR3 coding sequence is TGTGCCAGCAGCCAAGATGCCCCGCAAGAGACCCAGTACTTC. This codes for CASSQDAPQETQYF.

The rearrangement uses TRBV12-3 or TRBV12-4 and TRBJ1-3; D not resolved. This CDR3 contains 15 residues. V was trimmed by 3 bases and J by 1 base, leaving 10 bases between them. The CDR3 DNA sequence: TGTGCCAGCAGTTTGCCAAGGGCTTCTGGAAACACCATATATTTT. It specifies CASSLPRASGNTIYF.

By share, this clonotype ranks as medium-sized (0.01 to 0.1%). The V gene is TRBV4-3, the J gene TRBJ2-3; 7 bases align to TRBD2. The CDR3 runs 15 residues. V lost 4 bases to trimming and J lost 0 bases; unmatched junction nucleotides: 4. The germline CDR1 and CDR2 sequences are LGHNA and YSLEER. DNA for the CDR3: TGCGCCAGCAGCCGCTGGGGGGGGAGCACAGATACGCAGTATTTT. Protein sequence: CASSRWGGSTDTQYF.

This clonotype is termed medium-sized. The J gene is TRBJ2-7, the V gene TRBV2, with D uncertain. CDR3 length: 13 amino acids. Germline CDR1 reads SNHLY; CDR2 reads FYNNEI. V was pared by 4 bases and J by 1 base, with 8 bases between. The DNA for the CDR3 is TGTGCCAGCAGTGTATATACTTCCTACGAGCAGTACTTC. Translation: CASSVYTSYEQYF.

In its sample, this clonotype is large. J is TRBJ2-3 and V is TRBV20-1; TRBD2 agrees at 8 bases. V lost 0 bases to trimming and J lost 2 bases; unmatched junction nucleotides: 1. The CDR3 extends over 14 amino acids. The germline V gene has CDR1 DFQATT and CDR2 SNEGSKA (reference sequence). The CDR3 DNA reads as TGCAGTGCTAGAGACGGGAGGGCCACAGATACGCAGTATTTT. Translation gives CSARDGRATDTQYF.

This clonotype was seen a single time. A much larger clone is a single base away; this may be a read error. This chain joins TRBV4-1 and TRBJ2-2, with TRBD2 identical over 7 bases. This CDR3 region has 17 residues. From germline, CDR1 is MGHRA and CDR2 YSYEKL. The CDR3 is CASSQDASGKNTGELVF. The DNA of the CDR3 is TGCGCCAGCAGCCAAGATGCCAGCGGGAAGAACACCGGGGAGCTGGTTTTT.

The chain uses TRBV2 and TRBJ2-7; no clear D. The V gene lost 5 bases and the J gene lost 5 bases, with 10 bases spanning the gap. The CDR3 has 12 residues. Germline values: CDR1 SNHLY, CDR2 FYNNEI. CDR3 nucleotides: TGTGCCAGCAGTCACCGAGTAAACGAGCAGTACTTC. Protein: CASSHRVNEQYF.

This clonotype appeared a few times. The V and J genes are TRBV2 and TRBJ1-1; D uncertain. Trimming left V 6 bases short and J 5 bases short, with 7 bases between. The length of the CDR3 is 11 residues. Germline V CDR1 and CDR2: SNHLY, FYNNEI. The CDR3 here is CASRGRTEAFF. Here the CDR3 DNA reads TGTGCCAGCAGGGGTAGAACTGAAGCTTTCTTT.

About this clonotype itself: Germline and junction disagree at one end, which may indicate a read error. This chain uses TRBV7-9 with TRBJ1-6; TRBD1 agrees at 7 bases. The CDR3 runs to 16 residues. The germline V gene has CDR1 SEHNR and CDR2 FQNEAQ (reference sequence). The CDR3 loop reads CAGRDSDRSYNSPLHF. The CDR3 DNA reads as TGTGCCGGCAGGGACAGTGACAGGTCCTATAATTCACCCCTCCACTTT.

The CDR3 DNA follows: TGTGCCAGCAGCCGGATAGCAGACTTATACAATGAGCAGTTCTTC. Translating it yields CASSRIADLYNEQFF. The rearrangement links TRBV7-6 to TRBJ2-1, with D uncertain. V dropped 5 bases and J dropped 4 bases, with 15 bases sitting between them. CDR1 and CDR2 from the germline V gene are SGHVS and FNYEAQ. The CDR3 is made up of 15 amino acids.

The chain joins TRBV19 to TRBJ2-1; no clear D. The CDR3 runs 13 residues. The V end was cut by 3 bases, the J end by 4 bases, with 7 bases between. Looked up from germline, CDR1 is LNHDA and CDR2 is SQIVND (reference sequence). The CDR3 reads CASSITQYNEQFF. The DNA for the CDR3 is TGTGCCAGTAGTATCACGCAATACAATGAGCAGTTCTTC. The entire variable domain, with the rest obtained from reference TRBV19 and TRBJ2-1, is as follows: DGGITQSPKYLFRKEGQNVTLSCEQNLNHDAMYWYRQDPGQGLRLIYYSQIVNDFQKGDIAEGYSVSREKKESFPLTVTSAQKNPTAFYLCASSITQYNEQFFGPGTRLTVL.

The chain joins TRBV12-3 or TRBV12-4 to TRBJ2-5, with 7 bases identical to TRBD2. This CDR3 region has 14 residues. After removal of 6 bases from V and 2 bases from J, the junction contained 6 bases not matched to a gene. The CDR3 is CASSPSSGQETQYF. The CDR3 nucleotides read TGTGCCAGCAGCCCTTCTAGCGGACAAGAGACCCAGTACTTC.

The chain combines TRBV27 with TRBJ1-1; D is unclear. V was pared by 4 bases and J by 1 base, with 7 bases between. CDR1 and CDR2 (germline): MNHEY, SMNVEV (reference sequence). CDR3 length equals 13 residues. The DNA of the CDR3 is TGTGCCAGCAGTTCCGGCCCGAACACTGAAGCTTTCTTT. It codes for CASSSGPNTEAFF.

The J gene is TRBJ2-7, the V gene TRBV28; D unclear. The CDR3 totals 13 residues. Trimming removed 2 bases from V and 3 bases from J, with 8 bases in between. Germline V gene lookup returns CDR1 MDHEN and CDR2 SYDVKM. DNA of the CDR3: TGTGCCAGCAGTTTAGCCGGATACTACGAGCAGTACTTC. It specifies CASSLAGYYEQYF.

By sample fraction, this clonotype is medium-sized (0.01 to 0.1%). The chain combines TRBV4-3 with TRBJ2-1, with 8 nucleotides matching TRBD2. Germline V gene data show CDR1 as LGHNA and CDR2 as YSLEER. CDR3 size: 16 residues. The junction had 7 bases not matched to a gene; V was cut back by 0 bases and J by 6 bases. CDR3 region: CASSQDFWTSINEQFF. The CDR3 nucleotides are TGCGCCAGCAGCCAAGATTTTTGGACTAGCATCAATGAGCAGTTCTTC.

V is TRBV6-1 and J is TRBJ2-7; no reliable D call. The CDR3 sequence is 14 residues long. Trimming removed 3 bases at V and 3 bases at J, with 12 bases between. Germline values: CDR1 MNHNS, CDR2 SASEGT. The DNA for the CDR3 is TGTGCCAGCAGTGACAGACGCGTAGTCTACGAGCAGTACTTC. This translates into CASSDRRVVYEQYF.

Remarks on this clonotype: A read error may explain this, as a much larger clone is one base away. The genes are TRBV28 and TRBJ2-3; 12 bases map to TRBD2. The germline V gene encodes CDR1 MDHEN and CDR2 SYDVKM. The CDR3 length is 17 residues. CDR3 coding DNA: TGTGCCAGCAGTCCATATAAACTAGCGGGAGGTGGTGATACGCAGTGTTTT. This translates into CASSPYKLAGGGDTQCF. Filled out from reference TRBV28 and TRBJ2-3, the complete variable domain reads DVKVTQSSRYLVKRTGEKVFLECVQDMDHENMFWYRQDPGLGLRLIYFSYDVKMKEKGDIPEGYSVSREKKERFSLILESASTNQTSMYLCASSPYKLAGGGDTQCFGPGTRLTVL.

By share of the sample, this clonotype is medium-sized (0.01 to 0.1%). The gene calls are TRBV3-1 and TRBJ1-6; TRBD1 might be the D (5 bases). The CDR3 contains 15 residues. Germline values: CDR1 LGHDT, CDR2 YNNKEL (reference sequence). Trimming left V 4 bases short and J 8 bases short, with 15 bases between. CDR3 in DNA: TGTGCCAGCAGCCCCGGGACCGTTGATGATTCACCCCTCCACTTT. Amino acids: CASSPGTVDDSPLHF. The variable domain in full, with the rest retrieved from reference TRBV3-1 and TRBJ1-6, is DTAVSQTPKYLVTQMGNDKSIKCEQNLGHDTMYWYKQDSKKFLKIMFSYNNKELIINETVPNRFSPKSPDKAHLNLHINSLELGDSAVYFCASSPGTVDDSPLHFGNGTRLTVT.

V usage is TRBV27 and J usage is TRBJ2-7; 9 nucleotides line up with TRBD2. This CDR3 region has 13 residues. Looked up from germline, CDR1 is MNHEY and CDR2 is SMNVEV (reference sequence). Losses at the gene ends were 3 bases for V and 3 bases for J; bases not matched to a gene: 0. CDR3 in amino acids: CASSLTSGYEQYF. The CDR3 DNA reads TGTGCCAGCAGTTTGACTAGCGGCTACGAGCAGTACTTC.

V gene TRBV20-1 combines with J gene TRBJ2-5; possibly TRBD2 for D (6 bases). The CDR3 runs 11 residues. The germline V and J ends were trimmed by 3 bases and 5 bases, with 7 bases remaining between them. Germline CDR1 and CDR2: DFQATT and SNEGSKA (reference sequence). The CDR3 sequence is CSASGSETQYF. CDR3 DNA sequence: TGCAGTGCTAGCGGGAGTGAGACCCAGTACTTC.

This clonotype qualifies as large. The chain uses TRBV28 and TRBJ1-1; D unresolved. V was clipped by 1 base and J by 0 bases, with 6 bases between them. The CDR3 runs 14 residues. Germline V lookup: CDR1 MDHEN, CDR2 SYDVKM. The CDR3, as DNA: TGTGCCAGCAGTTTATCCGCCATGAACACTGAAGCTTTCTTT. Protein sequence: CASSLSAMNTEAFF. The entire variable domain, with the rest obtained from reference TRBV28 and TRBJ1-1, is as follows: DVKVTQSSRYLVKRTGEKVFLECVQDMDHENMFWYRQDPGLGLRLIYFSYDVKMKEKGDIPEGYSVSREKKERFSLILESASTNQTSMYLCASSLSAMNTEAFFGQGTRLTVV.

Judged by abundance, this clonotype is medium-sized. The chain is built from TRBV20-1 and TRBJ2-1; D perhaps matches TRBD2 (6 bases). V was clipped by 4 bases and J by 6 bases, with 25 bases between them. Germline V gene sequence: CDR1 DFQATT, CDR2 SNEGSKA (reference sequence). The CDR3 runs to 17 residues. The CDR3: CSAKGGLSSRAANEQFF. The DNA for the CDR3 is TGCAGTGCTAAGGGAGGACTCTCTTCGAGGGCAGCCAATGAGCAGTTCTTC.

The CDR3 sequence is CASSPRTSSYEQYF. CDR3 DNA: TGTGCCAGCAGCCCGAGGACCAGCTCCTACGAGCAGTACTTC. This chain uses TRBV7-6 with TRBJ2-7; D remains unclear. V lost 5 bases and J 0 bases, leaving 11 bases between the germline ends. This CDR3 has 14 amino acids. Germline CDR1 is SGHVS and CDR2 is FNYEAQ.

Turning to this clonotype: This may be a read error: a much more frequent sequence differs by one nucleotide. The rearrangement links TRBV20-1 to TRBJ2-1; 9 nucleotides line up with TRBD2. Germline V lookup: CDR1 DFQATT, CDR2 SNEGSKA (reference sequence). The CDR3 has 15 residues. The CDR3 nucleotides are TGCAGTGCTAGACTCCTAGCGGGATTACTCAATGAGCGGTTCTTC. It codes for CSARLLAGLLNERFF.

This clonotype is deemed medium-sized. The chain recombines TRBV4-1 with TRBJ2-7; the D is unclear. Germline V gene lookup returns CDR1 MGHRA and CDR2 YSYEKL. The CDR3 totals 13 residues. The ends were cut back, 1 base at V and 4 bases at J, with 8 bases in the middle. The CDR3: CASSQGVWYEQYF. The CDR3 DNA reads as TGCGCCAGCAGCCAAGGGGTTTGGTACGAGCAGTACTTC.

This clonotype is labeled medium-sized. This chain connects TRBV27 to TRBJ2-7; 8 nucleotides agree with TRBD2. This CDR3 is built from 16 residues. From germline, CDR1 is MNHEY and CDR2 SMNVEV (reference sequence). The J segment lost 4 bases and the V segment lost 5 bases, leaving 13 bases of the junction unmatched. Written as DNA, the CDR3 is TGTGCCAGCAGTCTCAGCGGGAGTCCTATCTCGTACGAGCAGTACTTC. Translating gives CASSLSGSPISYEQYF.

This clonotype is labeled medium-sized. The chain carries TRBV2 and TRBJ2-7; 7 positions agree with TRBD1. Germline-derived CDR1 and CDR2 are SNHLY and FYNNEI. The junction had 4 bases not matched to a gene; V was cut back by 5 bases and J by 6 bases. The CDR3 totals 12 residues. The CDR3 here is CASSINRGEQYF. The CDR3 nucleotides are TGTGCCAGCAGTATCAACAGGGGCGAGCAGTACTTC.

A few counts support this clonotype. CDR3 region: CASSPSLAGSAYEQYF. Here the CDR3 DNA reads TGTGCCAGCAGTCCCTCACTAGCGGGATCCGCCTACGAGCAGTACTTC. The V and J genes are TRBV27 and TRBJ2-7; 10 bases are shared with TRBD2. V shed 5 bases and J 2 bases; nucleotides not matched to a gene: 9. Germline V gene sequence: CDR1 MNHEY, CDR2 SMNVEV (reference sequence). There are 16 residues in the CDR3.

V usage is TRBV25-1 and J usage is TRBJ2-5; the match to TRBD2 covers 11 bases. CDR1 is MGHDK and CDR2 is SYGVNS in the germline V gene. CDR3 length: 16 amino acids. The V and J ends lost 2 bases and 3 bases, in that order; junction bases with no gene match: 5. The CDR3 nucleotides read TGTGCCAGCAGTGAACTTCTACTAGCGGGAGAAGAGACCCAGTACTTC. It yields the protein CASSELLLAGEETQYF.